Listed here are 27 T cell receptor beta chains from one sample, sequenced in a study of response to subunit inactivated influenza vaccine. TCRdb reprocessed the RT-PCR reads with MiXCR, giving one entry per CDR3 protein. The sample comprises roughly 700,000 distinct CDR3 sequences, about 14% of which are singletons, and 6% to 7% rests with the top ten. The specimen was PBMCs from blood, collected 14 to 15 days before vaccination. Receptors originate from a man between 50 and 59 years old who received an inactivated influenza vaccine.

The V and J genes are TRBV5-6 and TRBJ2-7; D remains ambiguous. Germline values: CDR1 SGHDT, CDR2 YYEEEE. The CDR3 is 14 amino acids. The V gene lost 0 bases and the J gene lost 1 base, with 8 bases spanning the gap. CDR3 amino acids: CASSLDPRSYEQYF. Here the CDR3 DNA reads TGTGCCAGCAGCTTGGATCCCAGATCCTACGAGCAGTACTTC.

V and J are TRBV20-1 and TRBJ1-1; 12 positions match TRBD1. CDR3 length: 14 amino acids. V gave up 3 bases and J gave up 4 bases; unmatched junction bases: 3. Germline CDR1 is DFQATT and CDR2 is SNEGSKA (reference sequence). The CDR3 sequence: CSARGQGAGTEAFF. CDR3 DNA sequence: TGCAGTGCTAGGGGACAGGGGGCGGGCACTGAAGCTTTCTTT.

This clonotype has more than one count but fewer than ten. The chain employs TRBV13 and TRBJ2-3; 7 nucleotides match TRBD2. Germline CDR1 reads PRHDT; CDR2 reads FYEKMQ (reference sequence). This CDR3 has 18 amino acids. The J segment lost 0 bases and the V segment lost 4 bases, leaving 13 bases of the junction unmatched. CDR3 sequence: CASSSTNQGLTSTDTQYF. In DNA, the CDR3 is TGTGCCAGCAGCTCTACCAACCAGGGACTAACTAGCACAGATACGCAGTATTTT.

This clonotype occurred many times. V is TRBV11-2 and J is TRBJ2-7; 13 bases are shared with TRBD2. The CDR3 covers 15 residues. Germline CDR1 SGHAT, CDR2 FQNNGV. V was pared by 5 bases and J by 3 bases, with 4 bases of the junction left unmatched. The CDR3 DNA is TGTGCCAGCAGCCAGGGACTAGCGGGGAACTACGAGCAGTACTTC. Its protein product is CASSQGLAGNYEQYF.

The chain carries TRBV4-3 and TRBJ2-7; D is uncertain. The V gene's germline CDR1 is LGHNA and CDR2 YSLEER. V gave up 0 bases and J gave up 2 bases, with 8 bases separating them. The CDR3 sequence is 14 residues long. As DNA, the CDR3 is TGCGCCAGCAGCCAAGATGAACAGACCTACGAGCAGTACTTC. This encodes CASSQDEQTYEQYF.

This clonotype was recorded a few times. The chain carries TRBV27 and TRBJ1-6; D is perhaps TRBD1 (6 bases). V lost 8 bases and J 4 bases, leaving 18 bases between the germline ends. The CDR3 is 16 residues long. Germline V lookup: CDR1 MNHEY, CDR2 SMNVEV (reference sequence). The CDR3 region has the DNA TGTGCCAGCCGTTCCCGTTCAGGACAGTATAATTCACCCCTCCACTTT. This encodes CASRSRSGQYNSPLHF.

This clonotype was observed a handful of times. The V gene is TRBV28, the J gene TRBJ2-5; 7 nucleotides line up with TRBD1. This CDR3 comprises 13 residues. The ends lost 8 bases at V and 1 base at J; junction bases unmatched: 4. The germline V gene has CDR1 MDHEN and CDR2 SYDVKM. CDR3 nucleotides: TGTGCCAGCCATGGGACAGCCCAAGAGACCCAGTACTTC. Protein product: CASHGTAQETQYF.

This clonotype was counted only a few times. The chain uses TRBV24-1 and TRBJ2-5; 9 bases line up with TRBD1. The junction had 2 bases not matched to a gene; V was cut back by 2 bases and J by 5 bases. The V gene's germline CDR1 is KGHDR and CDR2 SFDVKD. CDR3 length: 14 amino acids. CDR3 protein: CATSDYDRGETQYF. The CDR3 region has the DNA TGTGCCACCAGTGATTACGACAGGGGGGAGACCCAGTACTTC.

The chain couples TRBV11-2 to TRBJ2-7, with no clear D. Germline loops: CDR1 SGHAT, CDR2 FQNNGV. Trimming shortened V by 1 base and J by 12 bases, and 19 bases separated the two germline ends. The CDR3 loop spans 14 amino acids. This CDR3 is CASSLAEQIGRTYF. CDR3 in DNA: TGTGCCAGCAGCTTAGCCGAACAAATTGGACGGACGTACTTC. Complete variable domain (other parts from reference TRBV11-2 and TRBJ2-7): EAGVAQSPRYKIIEKRQSVAFWCNPISGHATLYWYQQILGQGPKLLIQFQNNGVVDDSQLPKDRFSAERLKGVDSTLKIQPAKLEDSAVYLCASSLAEQIGRTYFGPGTRLTVT.

The CDR3 DNA sequence: TGTGCCAGCAGTTACTACCATGGGGCAAACGAGCAGTACTTC. This codes for CASSYYHGANEQYF. V and J are TRBV7-9 and TRBJ2-7, with TRBD1 as a possible D gene (5 bases). V lost 6 bases and J lost 5, with 17 bases in between. Germline assignment: CDR1 SEHNR and CDR2 FQNEAQ (reference sequence). The CDR3 loop spans 14 amino acids. Full variable domain (missing parts from reference TRBV7-9 and TRBJ2-7): DTGVSQNPRHKITKRGQNVTFRCDPISEHNRLYWYRQTLGQGPEFLTYFQNEAQLEKSRLLSDRFSAERPKGSFSTLEIQRTEQGDSAMYLCASSYYHGANEQYFGPGTRLTVT.

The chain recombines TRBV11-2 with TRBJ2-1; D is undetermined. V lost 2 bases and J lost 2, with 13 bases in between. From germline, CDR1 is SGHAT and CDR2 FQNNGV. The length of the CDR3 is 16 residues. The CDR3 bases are TGTGCCAGCAGCTTATTAGATCCAAACCCCTACAATGAGCAGTTCTTC. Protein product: CASSLLDPNPYNEQFF.

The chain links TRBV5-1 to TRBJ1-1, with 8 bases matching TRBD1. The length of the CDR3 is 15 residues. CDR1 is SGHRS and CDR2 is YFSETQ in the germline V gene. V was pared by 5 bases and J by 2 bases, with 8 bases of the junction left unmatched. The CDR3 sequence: CASRKTGARNTEAFF. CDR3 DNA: TGCGCCAGCAGGAAGACAGGGGCTAGAAACACTGAAGCTTTCTTT.

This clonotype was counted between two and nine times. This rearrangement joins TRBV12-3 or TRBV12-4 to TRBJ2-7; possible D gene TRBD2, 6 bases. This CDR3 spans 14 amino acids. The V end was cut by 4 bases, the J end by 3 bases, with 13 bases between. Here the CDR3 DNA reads TGTGCCAGCAGTTCCCGGGACTTGTTCTACGAGCAGTACTTC. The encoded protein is CASSSRDLFYEQYF.

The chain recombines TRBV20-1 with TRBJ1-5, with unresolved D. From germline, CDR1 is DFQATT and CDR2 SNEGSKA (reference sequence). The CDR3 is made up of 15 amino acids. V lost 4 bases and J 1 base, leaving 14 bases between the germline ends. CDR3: CSAKESARSNQPQHF. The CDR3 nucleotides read TGCAGTGCTAAAGAGTCGGCCCGGAGCAATCAGCCCCAGCATTTT.

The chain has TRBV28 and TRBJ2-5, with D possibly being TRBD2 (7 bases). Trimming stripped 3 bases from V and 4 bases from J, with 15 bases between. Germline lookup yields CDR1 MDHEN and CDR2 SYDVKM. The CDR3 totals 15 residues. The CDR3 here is CASSFGGQAVETQYF. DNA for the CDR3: TGTGCCAGCAGTTTCGGGGGGCAGGCCGTAGAGACCCAGTACTTC.

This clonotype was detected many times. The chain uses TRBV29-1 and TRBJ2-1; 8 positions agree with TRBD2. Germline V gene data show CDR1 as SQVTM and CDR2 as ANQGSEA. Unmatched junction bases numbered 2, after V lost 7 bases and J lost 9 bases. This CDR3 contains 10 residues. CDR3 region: CSGLAGEQFF. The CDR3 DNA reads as TGCAGCGGTCTAGCGGGTGAGCAGTTCTTC.

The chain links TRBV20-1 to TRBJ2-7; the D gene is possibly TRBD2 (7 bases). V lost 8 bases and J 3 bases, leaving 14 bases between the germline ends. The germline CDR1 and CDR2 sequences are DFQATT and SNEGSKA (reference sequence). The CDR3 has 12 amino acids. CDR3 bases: TGCAGTCCCAAGGGGGGGGACTACGAGCAGTACTTC. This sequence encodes CSPKGGDYEQYF.

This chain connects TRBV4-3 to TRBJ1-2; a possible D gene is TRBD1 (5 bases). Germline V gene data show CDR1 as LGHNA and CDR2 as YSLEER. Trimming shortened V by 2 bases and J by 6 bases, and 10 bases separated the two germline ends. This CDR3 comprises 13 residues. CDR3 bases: TGCGCCAGCAGCCAACAAAGGGGCAATGGCTACACCTTC. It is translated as CASSQQRGNGYTF.

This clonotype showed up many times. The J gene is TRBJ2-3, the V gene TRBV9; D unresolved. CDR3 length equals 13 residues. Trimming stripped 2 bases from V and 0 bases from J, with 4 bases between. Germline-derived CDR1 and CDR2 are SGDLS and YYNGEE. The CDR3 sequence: CASSVGSTDTQYF. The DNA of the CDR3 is TGTGCCAGCAGCGTCGGTAGCACAGATACGCAGTATTTT.

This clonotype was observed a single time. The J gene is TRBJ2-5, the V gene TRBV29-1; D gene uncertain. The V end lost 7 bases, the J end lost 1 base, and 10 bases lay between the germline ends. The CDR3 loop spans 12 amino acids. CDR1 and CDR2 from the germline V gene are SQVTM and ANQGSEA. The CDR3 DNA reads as TGCAGCGCGCTGGGCTCCCAAGAGACCCAGTACTTC. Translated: CSALGSQETQYF.

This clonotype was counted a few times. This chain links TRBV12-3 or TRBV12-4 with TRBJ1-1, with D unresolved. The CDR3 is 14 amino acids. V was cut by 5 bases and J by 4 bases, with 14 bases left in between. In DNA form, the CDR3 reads TGTGCCAGCAGTCCCCGCGGGGAGGGCACTGAAGCTTTCTTT. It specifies CASSPRGEGTEAFF.

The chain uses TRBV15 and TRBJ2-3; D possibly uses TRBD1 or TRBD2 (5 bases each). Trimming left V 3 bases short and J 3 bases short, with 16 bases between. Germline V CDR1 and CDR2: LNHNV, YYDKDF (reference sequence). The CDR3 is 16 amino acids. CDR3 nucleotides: TGTGCCACCAGCAGCCGGGACCCAGGAGTAACAGATACGCAGTATTTT. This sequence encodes CATSSRDPGVTDTQYF.

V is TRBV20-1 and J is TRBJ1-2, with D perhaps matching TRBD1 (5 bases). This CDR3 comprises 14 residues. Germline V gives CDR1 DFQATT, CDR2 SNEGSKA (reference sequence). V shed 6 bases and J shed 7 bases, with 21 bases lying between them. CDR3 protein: CSASPGFDGGGYTF. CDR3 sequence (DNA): TGCAGTGCGAGTCCGGGGTTTGATGGGGGTGGCTACACCTTC.

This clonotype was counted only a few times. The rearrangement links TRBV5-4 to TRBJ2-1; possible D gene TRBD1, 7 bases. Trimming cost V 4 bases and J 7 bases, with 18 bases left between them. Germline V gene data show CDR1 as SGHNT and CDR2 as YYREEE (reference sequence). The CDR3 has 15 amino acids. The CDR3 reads CASSPAGGKPNEQFF. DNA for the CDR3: TGTGCCAGCAGCCCGGCAGGGGGGAAACCAAATGAGCAGTTCTTC.

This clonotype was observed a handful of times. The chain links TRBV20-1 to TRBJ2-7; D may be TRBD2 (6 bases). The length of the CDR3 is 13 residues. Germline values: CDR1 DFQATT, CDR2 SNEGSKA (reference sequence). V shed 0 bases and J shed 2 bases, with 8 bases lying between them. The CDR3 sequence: CSARDGRAYEQYF. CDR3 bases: TGCAGTGCTAGAGACGGGAGAGCCTACGAGCAGTACTTC.

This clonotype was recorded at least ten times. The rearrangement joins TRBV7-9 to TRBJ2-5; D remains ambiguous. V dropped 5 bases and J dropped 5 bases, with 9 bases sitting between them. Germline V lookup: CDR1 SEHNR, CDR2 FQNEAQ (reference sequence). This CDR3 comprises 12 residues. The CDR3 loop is CASSGGGETQYF. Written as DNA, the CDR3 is TGTGCCAGCAGCGGTGGTGGGGAGACCCAGTACTTC.

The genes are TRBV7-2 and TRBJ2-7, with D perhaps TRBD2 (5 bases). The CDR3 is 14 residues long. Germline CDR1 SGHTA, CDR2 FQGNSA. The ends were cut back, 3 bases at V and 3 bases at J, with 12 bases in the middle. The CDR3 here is CASSFSGVRYEQYF. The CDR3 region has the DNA TGTGCCAGCAGCTTCTCCGGGGTGCGCTACGAGCAGTACTTC.